The next 3 T cell receptor beta chains were all read from a single sample in a study of blood T cells in healthy people across ages. Combining a sample-barcoded 5' primer with a J-beta primer mix, a second PCR ran for about 7 to 12 cycles. Each CDR3 protein gets one entry after TCRdb re-called the 5' RACE reads with MiXCR. Here the sample spans roughly 830,000 distinct CDR3 sequences, roughly 60% being singletons. The material sequenced was blood. The receptors here all came from a man aged 25-45 years in good health.

This clonotype appeared a few times. This sequence joins TRBV29-1 and TRBJ2-7; weak D call: TRBD1 (6 bases). The germline V gene encodes CDR1 SQVTM and CDR2 ANQGSEA. This CDR3 is built from 15 residues. The V end lost 6 bases, the J end lost 5 bases, and 23 bases lay between the germline ends. CDR3 sequence: CSVLVGGGRGNEQYF. As DNA, the CDR3 is TGCAGCGTCCTCGTAGGAGGCGGTAGGGGGAACGAGCAGTACTTC.

The chain employs TRBV21-1 and TRBJ1-4; no DNA check was done on the table's D call, TRBD1. TRBV21-1 is shown as a pseudogene. The CDR3 is 14 residues long. The CDR3 loop is CASRTGSTNEKLFF. CDR3 sequence (DNA): TGTGCCAGCCGGACAGGCTCAACTAATGAAAAACTGTTTTTT.

The chain couples TRBV25-1 to TRBJ1-2; 7 nucleotides align to TRBD1. The trim removed 5 bases at V and 5 bases at J, leaving 8 bases unmatched. Germline assignment: CDR1 MGHDK and CDR2 SYGVNS. The CDR3 runs 14 residues. CDR3 in DNA: TGTGCCAGCAGTACGTCCGGACAGGCGTATGGCTACACCTTC. Encoded protein: CASSTSGQAYGYTF.